This T cell receptor beta chain was observed in a study of T cells in Graves' hyperthyroidism and ophthalmopathy. Study overall: Peripheral blood draws took place at initial diagnosis, ahead of any treatment.

Study outcomes and limitations: Ophthalmopathy and stable hyperthyroidism were separated by a 13 V-J model. Blood also carried most thyroid clonotypes expanded above 0.001.

In its sample, this clonotype was seen many times. Its antigen is as yet unknown. The V segment lost 4 bases and the J segment 8 bases; nucleotides outside the gene matches: 8. The length of the CDR3 is 14 residues. Per the germline V gene, CDR1 is MDHEN and CDR2 is SYDVKM. TCR beta CDR3 regions were amplified from RNA transcripts. First-round RT-PCR of the TCR CDR3 relied on the HTBI primer set. In TCRdb, the multiplex PCR reads were re-called with MiXCR into one record per CDR3 protein. This sample has 470,000 or so distinct CDR3 sequences, with around 20% found just once. Patients aged 18 to 65 had newly diagnosed hyperthyroidism of under 2 months' duration.

Sequenced: blood. This chain joins TRBV28 and TRBJ1-2; 9 bases align to TRBD1. This TCR came from a man between 18 and 29 years old with Graves' hyperthyroidism. The CDR3 DNA is TGTGCCAGCAGTTCAACTGACAGGGGGGGAGGCTACACCTTC. Its translation: CASSSTDRGGGYTF.